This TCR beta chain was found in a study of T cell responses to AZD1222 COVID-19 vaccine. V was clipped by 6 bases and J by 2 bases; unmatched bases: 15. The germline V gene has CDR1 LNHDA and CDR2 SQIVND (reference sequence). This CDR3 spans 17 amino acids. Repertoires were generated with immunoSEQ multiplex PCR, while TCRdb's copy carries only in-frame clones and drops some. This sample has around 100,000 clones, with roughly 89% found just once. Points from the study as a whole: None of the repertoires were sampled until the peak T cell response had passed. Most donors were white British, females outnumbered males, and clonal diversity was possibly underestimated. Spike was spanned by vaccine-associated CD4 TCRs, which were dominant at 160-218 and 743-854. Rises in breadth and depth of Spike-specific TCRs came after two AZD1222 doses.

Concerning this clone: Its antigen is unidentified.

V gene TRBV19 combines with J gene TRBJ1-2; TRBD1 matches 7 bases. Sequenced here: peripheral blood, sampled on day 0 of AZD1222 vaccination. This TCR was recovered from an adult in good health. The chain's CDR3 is CASSRNLQGGENYGYTF. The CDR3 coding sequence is TGTGCCAGTAGCCGCAATCTCCAAGGGGGCGAGAACTATGGCTACACCTTC.